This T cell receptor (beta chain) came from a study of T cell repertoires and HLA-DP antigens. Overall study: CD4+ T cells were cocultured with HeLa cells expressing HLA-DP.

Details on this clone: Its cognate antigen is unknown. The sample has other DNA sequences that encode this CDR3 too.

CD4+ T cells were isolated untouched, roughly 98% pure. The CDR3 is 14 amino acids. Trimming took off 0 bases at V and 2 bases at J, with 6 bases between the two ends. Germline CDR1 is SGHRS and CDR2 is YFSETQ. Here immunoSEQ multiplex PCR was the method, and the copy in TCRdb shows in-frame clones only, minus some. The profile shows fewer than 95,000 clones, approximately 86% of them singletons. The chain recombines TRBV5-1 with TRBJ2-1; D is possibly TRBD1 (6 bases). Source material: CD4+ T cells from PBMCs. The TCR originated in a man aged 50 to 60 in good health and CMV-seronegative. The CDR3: CASSLGQAYNEQFF. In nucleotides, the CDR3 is TGCGCCAGCAGCTTGGGACAGGCCTACAATGAGCAGTTCTTC.